These T cell receptor beta chains were read from a single sample in a study of T cells in Graves' hyperthyroidism and ophthalmopathy. A single record per CDR3 protein comes from TCRdb applying MiXCR to the multiplex PCR reads. The sample records around 340,000 distinct CDR3 sequences, 15% to 20% being singletons. The source material was blood. These receptor sequences come from a woman aged 40 to 50 with Graves' ophthalmopathy. The CDR3 runs from the conserved cysteine through the conserved F or W.

j_call	v_call	cdr3_aa
TRBJ1-1	TRBV6-2/TRBV6-3	CASSYMSGRGTEAFF
TRBJ2-7	TRBV28	CASRGLDEQYF
TRBJ2-5	TRBV7-8	CATQLSRSNSGTQYF
TRBJ1-1	TRBV12-3/TRBV12-4	CASSPRPSGTEAFF
TRBJ2-7	TRBV28	CASSGTGDPSGISYEQYF
TRBJ2-7	TRBV30	CAWTLDRGPYEQYF
TRBJ1-1	TRBV6-1	CASSTTGVTEAFF
TRBJ1-2	TRBV6-5	CASSYLGTGFDGYTF
TRBJ2-5	TRBV5-1	CASSLGSGGLKKETQYF
TRBJ1-1	TRBV6-5	CASSYSTVQNTEAFF
TRBJ2-1	TRBV7-3	CASSFSGSRNEQFF
TRBJ1-1	TRBV4-3	CASSQVQVYGTTEAFF
TRBJ1-1	TRBV7-8	CASSQMTGLNTEAFF
TRBJ2-2	TRBV27	CASTPWDPNTGELFF
TRBJ1-2	TRBV5-1	CASSLGQVNYGYTF
TRBJ2-1	TRBV20-1	CSASTDHYNEQFF
TRBJ2-7	TRBV29-1	CSVEDRSVPPYEQYF
TRBJ2-3	TRBV28	CASSAGTSTDTQYF
TRBJ1-2	TRBV19	CASIGERYGYTF
TRBJ2-4	TRBV19	CASSTGTKTTNIQYF
TRBJ1-2	TRBV5-4	CASSWGQGQNTF
TRBJ2-7	TRBV7-3	CASSSRQKLTYEQYF
TRBJ1-2	TRBV9	CASSPLTGADGYTF
TRBJ2-2	TRBV19	CASRARTGGTGELFF
TRBJ1-2	TRBV28	CASSPPVLYGYTF
TRBJ1-2	TRBV30	CAWSDGGIFEGYTF
TRBJ2-2	TRBV6-2/TRBV6-3	CASSYFQEAGELFF
TRBJ2-5	TRBV20-1	CSASSPAGGDLRRGETQYF
TRBJ2-5	TRBV12-3/TRBV12-4	CASSFHTGRDETQYF
TRBJ2-5	TRBV28	CASSDHTFQETQYF
TRBJ2-7	TRBV6-5	CASSWTGDLQQYF
TRBJ1-5	TRBV28	CASSFAQNQPQHF
TRBJ2-2	TRBV7-8	CASSWRTEDTGELFF
TRBJ1-3	TRBV20-1	CSAKQGASGNTIYF
TRBJ2-5	TRBV25-1	CASSGRSGTIQETQYF
TRBJ1-2	TRBV28	CASRRLTYGYTF
TRBJ1-1	TRBV6-5	CASSSGGRTEAFF